The 23 T cell receptor beta chains below come from one sample, sequenced in a study of OX40 agonist ivuxolimab in advanced cancers. Generated by immunoSEQ multiplex PCR, the TCRdb table keeps only in-frame clones and is missing some. The repertoire holds about 50,000 clones, with roughly 80% as singletons. This specimen consisted of CD4+ or CD8+ T cells sorted from blood, obtained in a trial of the OX40 agonist ivuxolimab. The receptors originated from an adult with an advanced solid tumor such as melanoma, head and neck, liver or kidney cancer.

This sequence joins TRBV6-1 and TRBJ1-2; maybe TRBD1 (5 bases). The CDR3 totals 16 residues. Trimming removed 2 bases from V and 3 bases from J, with 16 bases in between. Germline lookup yields CDR1 MNHNS and CDR2 SASEGT. CDR3 nucleotides: TGTGCCAGCAGTGAAACGGGGGTCGGACCTTACTATGGCTACACCTTC. Translated: CASSETGVGPYYGYTF.

The gene calls are TRBV5-5 and TRBJ2-7; D remains unclear. The CDR3 has 12 residues. From germline, CDR1 is SGHKS and CDR2 YYEKEE (reference sequence). V lost 0 bases and J lost 6, with 7 bases in between. The CDR3 DNA reads TGTGCCAGCAGCTTGGAGGCCCTCGAGCAGTACTTC. This translates into CASSLEALEQYF.

This clone was recorded a few times. This chain joins TRBV2 and TRBJ1-3; 7 nucleotides match TRBD1. The ends lost 6 bases at V and 4 bases at J; junction bases unmatched: 9. The CDR3 consists of 15 residues. Germline values: CDR1 SNHLY, CDR2 FYNNEI. Here the CDR3 DNA reads TGTGCCAGCAGCGACAGAAGGGGGCGCGGAAACACCATATATTTT. Its translation is CASSDRRGRGNTIYF.

The rearrangement joins TRBV5-1 to TRBJ1-4; D unresolved. CDR3 length: 14 amino acids. V was clipped by 2 bases and J by 0 bases, with 5 bases between them. The germline V gene encodes CDR1 SGHRS and CDR2 YFSETQ. The CDR3 nucleotides are TGCGCCAGCAGCTTAGGAGCAACTAATGAAAAACTGTTTTTT. Amino acid sequence: CASSLGATNEKLFF.

The rearrangement uses TRBV11-2 and TRBJ2-7; tentatively, D is TRBD1 or TRBD2 (5 bases each). In germline, CDR1 is SGHAT, CDR2 FQNNGV. The CDR3 totals 14 residues. V was trimmed by 5 bases and J by 1 base, leaving 12 bases between them. CDR3 nucleotide sequence: TGTGCCAGCAGCAAGGGACCCTTTTCCTACGAGCAGTACTTC. Translated, it gives CASSKGPFSYEQYF.

This clone was counted between two and nine times. The rearrangement links TRBV30 to TRBJ2-7, with 8 bases that match TRBD1. The CDR3 covers 14 residues. Trimming took 2 bases from V and 5 from J; bases not matched to a gene: 8. Germline V gives CDR1 GTSNPN, CDR2 SVGIG (reference sequence). CDR3 sequence (DNA): TGTGCCTGGAGTCCCCGGACAGGGATAGACGAGCAGTACTTC. It specifies CAWSPRTGIDEQYF.

The chain employs TRBV7-2 and TRBJ1-5, with D maybe TRBD1 (6 bases). Trimming took 4 bases from V and 2 from J, leaving 6 bases between them. Germline V gives CDR1 SGHTA, CDR2 FQGNSA. The CDR3 consists of 13 residues. The CDR3 sequence: CASSYRGNQPQHF. Here the CDR3 DNA reads TGTGCCAGCAGCTACAGGGGCAATCAGCCCCAGCATTTT.

The chain uses TRBV5-4 and TRBJ1-1; a possible D gene is TRBD1 (5 bases). Germline V gene lookup returns CDR1 SGHNT and CDR2 YYREEE (reference sequence). V shed 5 bases and J shed 5 bases, with 13 bases lying between them. The length of the CDR3 is 13 residues. This CDR3 is CASRGDLGTEAFF. DNA of the CDR3: TGTGCCAGCAGGGGGGACCTGGGAACTGAAGCTTTCTTT. Drawing the rest from reference TRBV5-4 and TRBJ1-1, the complete variable domain is ETGVTQSPTHLIKTRGQQVTLRCSSQSGHNTVSWYQQALGQGPQFIFQYYREEENGRGNFPPRFSGLQFPNYSSELNVNALELDDSALYLCASRGDLGTEAFFGQGTRLTVV.

The gene calls are TRBV15 and TRBJ2-7; no firm D call. V shed 0 bases and J shed 6 bases, with 12 bases lying between them. Per germline, CDR1 LNHNV and CDR2 YYDKDF (reference sequence). The CDR3 totals 14 residues. The CDR3 sequence is CATSRDRQVGEQYF. For the CDR3, the DNA is TGTGCCACCAGCAGAGATCGGCAAGTTGGCGAGCAGTACTTC. The variable domain in full, completed from reference TRBV15 and TRBJ2-7, reads DAMVIQNPRYQVTQFGKPVTLSCSQTLNHNVMYWYQQKSSQAPKLLFHYYDKDFNNEADTPDNFQSRRPNTSFCFLDIRSPGLGDTAMYLCATSRDRQVGEQYFGPGTRLTVT.

Only a few counts were recorded for this clone. The genes are TRBV19 and TRBJ2-2; D might be TRBD2 (6 bases). This CDR3 spans 15 amino acids. V lost 4 bases to trimming and J lost 5 bases, with 14 bases between them. Germline assignment: CDR1 LNHDA and CDR2 SQIVND (reference sequence). The DNA of the CDR3 is TGTGCCAGTAGTACTCCGGGACTCGCGACCGGGGAGCTGTTTTTT. Translated: CASSTPGLATGELFF.

This sequence joins TRBV7-3 and TRBJ2-1, with 9 bases matching TRBD2. The V segment lost 3 bases and the J segment 9 bases; nucleotides outside the gene matches: 9. The germline CDR1 and CDR2 sequences are SGHTA and FQGTGA. This CDR3 spans 15 amino acids. CDR3 sequence (DNA): TGTGCCAGCAGCTTCGGACTAGCGCCGGGGGGTGAGCAGTTCTTC. Translating gives CASSFGLAPGGEQFF.

The CDR3 DNA reads TGCGCCAGCAGCCAAAAAGGGGAGACCCAGTACTTC. Protein: CASSQKGETQYF. This chain joins TRBV4-1 and TRBJ2-5; D gene unclear. The CDR3 has 12 amino acids. V was cut by 2 bases and J by 5 bases, with 6 bases left in between. Germline V CDR1 and CDR2: MGHRA, YSYEKL.

The chain is built from TRBV2 and TRBJ1-2; no definite D call. Trimming removed 1 base at V and 4 bases at J, with 10 bases between. This CDR3 contains 14 residues. From germline, CDR1 is SNHLY and CDR2 FYNNEI. The CDR3 DNA reads TGTGCCAGCAGTGAAGGGGGAGGAGGCTATGGCTACACCTTC. This codes for CASSEGGGGYGYTF.

The CDR3 region has the DNA TGTGCCAGCTCACCAATAACTAGCGGGAGGGCGGGCCTCTACGAGCAGTACTTC. Amino acids: CASSPITSGRAGLYEQYF. The chain joins TRBV18 to TRBJ2-7; 13 nucleotides agree with TRBD2. The CDR3 totals 18 residues. CDR1 KGHSH and CDR2 LQKENI come from the germline V gene. The V and J ends lost 2 bases and 3 bases, in that order; junction bases with no gene match: 10.

The gene calls are TRBV21-1 and TRBJ1-3. TRBV21-1 is marked as a pseudogene. The CDR3 consists of 14 residues. CDR3 bases: TGTGCCAGCAGCGGGGCCGGGGAAGGAAACACCATATATTTT. Translated, it gives CASSGAGEGNTIYF.

This sequence joins TRBV11-2 and TRBJ1-2; D not resolved. The V gene's germline CDR1 is SGHAT and CDR2 FQNNGV. Between the trimmed V and J ends, which lost 0 bases and 4 bases, there was a span of 9 bases. The CDR3 has 14 amino acids. The chain's CDR3 is CASSLDGYSYGYTF. The DNA for the CDR3 is TGTGCCAGCAGCTTAGATGGGTATTCCTATGGCTACACCTTC.

Turning to this clone: This same CDR3 is encoded by further DNA sequences in the sample. This chain joins TRBV18 and TRBJ1-2, with D unclear. V shed 2 bases and J shed 3 bases, with 7 bases lying between them. The CDR3 sequence is 13 residues long. Germline V gene sequence: CDR1 KGHSH, CDR2 LQKENI. The DNA of the CDR3 is TGTGCCAGCTCACCAGAGGGTGACTATGGCTACACCTTC. Its translation is CASSPEGDYGYTF.

The J gene is TRBJ1-5, the V gene TRBV30; D might be TRBD1 (5 bases). Deletions cut 3 bases from V and 7 bases from J, with 28 bases between. In germline, CDR1 is GTSNPN, CDR2 SVGIG (reference sequence). The CDR3 totals 18 residues. The CDR3 bases are TGTGCCTGGAGCACTACTACCCACAACAGGAGAGCCCCCCAGCCCCAGCATTTT. Protein: CAWSTTTHNRRAPQPQHF.

The chain employs TRBV27 and TRBJ1-2; D gene ambiguous. Germline loops: CDR1 MNHEY, CDR2 SMNVEV (reference sequence). V lost 10 bases and J 2 bases, leaving 17 bases between the germline ends. CDR3 length equals 14 residues. DNA of the CDR3: TGTGCCACACTTCCCCATACAGCGAACTATGGCTACACCTTC. Amino acids: CATLPHTANYGYTF.

The chain is built from TRBV7-2 and TRBJ1-1; no clear D. Germline CDR1 reads SGHTA; CDR2 reads FQGNSA. V lost 1 base to trimming and J lost 4 bases, with 4 bases between them. The CDR3 loop spans 12 amino acids. The CDR3 sequence is CASSLGVTEAFF. CDR3 DNA: TGTGCCAGCAGCTTAGGCGTCACTGAAGCTTTCTTT.

V gene TRBV2 combines with J gene TRBJ2-7; 10 bases align to TRBD1. The trim removed 10 bases at V and 7 bases at J, leaving 10 bases unmatched. This CDR3 has 13 amino acids. The V gene's germline CDR1 is SNHLY and CDR2 FYNNEI. The CDR3 reads CATSGQGIGEQYF. DNA of the CDR3: TGTGCCACCTCGGGACAGGGGATTGGTGAGCAGTACTTC. Supplemented by reference TRBV2 and TRBJ2-7, the full variable domain reads EPEVTQTPSHQVTQMGQEVILRCVPISNHLYFYWYRQILGQKVEFLVSFYNNEISEKSEIFDDQFSVERPDGSNFTLKIRSTKLEDSAMYFCATSGQGIGEQYFGPGTRLTVT.

The chain recombines TRBV5-5 with TRBJ1-3, with 7 bases that match TRBD1. Germline V lookup: CDR1 SGHKS, CDR2 YYEKEE (reference sequence). This CDR3 spans 14 amino acids. V lost 2 bases, J lost 3 bases, and 2 bases stayed unmatched. The CDR3: CASSLGGSGNTIYF. The CDR3 nucleotides read TGTGCCAGCAGCTTAGGGGGCAGTGGAAACACCATATATTTT.

The chain carries TRBV5-1 and TRBJ1-1, with 8 bases identical to TRBD1. Germline assignment: CDR1 SGHRS and CDR2 YFSETQ. There are 14 residues in the CDR3. The trim removed 1 base at V and 4 bases at J, leaving 3 bases unmatched. In DNA, the CDR3 is TGCGCCAGCAGCTTGTGGGGGACAGGCACTGAAGCTTTCTTT. It translates to CASSLWGTGTEAFF. Complete variable domain (other parts from reference TRBV5-1 and TRBJ1-1): KAGVTQTPRYLIKTRGQQVTLSCSPISGHRSVSWYQQTPGQGLQFLFEYFSETQRNKGNFPGRFSGRQFSNSRSEMNVSTLELGDSALYLCASSLWGTGTEAFFGQGTRLTVV.